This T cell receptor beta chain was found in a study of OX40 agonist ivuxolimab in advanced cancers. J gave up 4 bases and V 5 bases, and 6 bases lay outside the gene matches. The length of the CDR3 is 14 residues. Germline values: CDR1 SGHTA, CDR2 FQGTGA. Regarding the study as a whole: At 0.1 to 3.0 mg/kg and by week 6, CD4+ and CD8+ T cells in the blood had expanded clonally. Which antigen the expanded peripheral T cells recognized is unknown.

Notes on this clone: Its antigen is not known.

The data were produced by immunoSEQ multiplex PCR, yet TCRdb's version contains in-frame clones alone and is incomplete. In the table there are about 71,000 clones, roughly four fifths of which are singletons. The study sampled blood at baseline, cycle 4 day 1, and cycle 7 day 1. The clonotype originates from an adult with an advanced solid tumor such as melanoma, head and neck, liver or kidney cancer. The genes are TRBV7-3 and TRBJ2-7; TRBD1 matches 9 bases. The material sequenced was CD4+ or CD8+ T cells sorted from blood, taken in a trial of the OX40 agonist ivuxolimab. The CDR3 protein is CASSLGQGEYEQYF. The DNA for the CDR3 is TGTGCCAGCAGCCTGGGACAGGGTGAATACGAGCAGTACTTC.